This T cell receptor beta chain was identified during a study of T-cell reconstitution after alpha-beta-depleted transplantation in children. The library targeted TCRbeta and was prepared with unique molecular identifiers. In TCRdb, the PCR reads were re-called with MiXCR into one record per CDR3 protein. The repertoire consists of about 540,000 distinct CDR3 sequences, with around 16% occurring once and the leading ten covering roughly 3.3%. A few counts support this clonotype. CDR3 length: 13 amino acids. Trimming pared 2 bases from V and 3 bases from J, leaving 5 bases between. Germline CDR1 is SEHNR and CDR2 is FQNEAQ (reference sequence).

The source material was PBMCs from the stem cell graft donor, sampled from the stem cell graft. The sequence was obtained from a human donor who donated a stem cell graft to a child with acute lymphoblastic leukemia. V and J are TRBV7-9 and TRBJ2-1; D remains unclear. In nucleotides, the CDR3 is TGTGCCAGCAGCTTAAATATCTACAATGAGCAGTTCTTC. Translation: CASSLNIYNEQFF.